The clone carrying this TCR beta chain has a count of ten or more. The antigen remains undetermined. Bulk libraries came from a prior protocol with listed TCR primers. From the PCR reads, TCRdb called clonotypes with MiXCR, one entry per CDR3 protein. The table lists 60,000 to 70,000 distinct CDR3 sequences, under 20% of them singletons. This CDR3 has 16 residues. In germline, CDR1 is SGHVS, CDR2 FNYEAQ. Trimming removed 2 bases from V and 5 bases from J, with 18 bases in between. The data stem from a study of molecular identifiers for immune sequencing clone quantification. Overall study: Replicate experiments took RNA from approximately 22,000 or 94,000 naive CD8 cells, divided it five ways and sequenced four.

General study points: Clonotypes topping 20 RNA copies carried over 98% of effector molecules but under 1% of naive ones. Researchers reportedly could pick up spiked Jurkat TCR RNA from one cell mixed into one million naive cells.

The clonotype originates from a human donor in good health. Some libraries in this study had Jurkat cell RNA spiked in. The sequenced material came from naive CD8+ T cells from blood, with Jurkat cell RNA spiked in. As to subset: FACS-sorted CD8+CD4-CCR7+CD45RA+ naive T cells. The chain carries TRBV7-6 and TRBJ2-5; D possibly corresponds to TRBD2 (6 bases). The CDR3 DNA reads as TGTGCCAGCAGCTTATTGGAGGGAGGCCCTCGGGAGACCCAGTACTTC. The encoded protein is CASSLLEGGPRETQYF. Full variable domain (missing parts from reference TRBV7-6 and TRBJ2-5): GAGVSQSPRYKVTKRGQDVALRCDPISGHVSLYWYRQALGQGPEFLTYFNYEAQQDKSGLPNDRFSAERPEGSISTLTIQRTEQRDSAMYRCASSLLEGGPRETQYFGPGTRLLVL.